These T cell receptor beta chains were read from a single sample in a study of kidney transplant recipient with SARS-CoV-2 infection. TCRdb independently ran MiXCR on the reads; one entry per CDR3 protein. The table has roughly 250,000 distinct CDR3 sequences, 29% seen once. The input for sequencing was a blood sample, taken at baseline and on day 111 from a kidney transplant recipient. The receptors were gathered from a male patient in his thirties who had COVID-19 and was a kidney transplant recipient. A subset of T cells may come from the graft donor. The CDR3 runs from the conserved cysteine through the conserved F or W.

TRBV4-1 CASSLTWETGELFF
TRBV30 CAWSKHKNTEAFF
TRBV5-1 CASSLEGSRGTMNTEAFF
TRBV12-3/TRBV12-4 CASSEIGQGGEQYF
TRBV18 CASSGDSDQPQHF
TRBV7-2 CASSLKRGGPGELFF
TRBV6-1 CASRLSTRAISGNTIYF
TRBV2 CASSRLRLEQYF
TRBV7-9 CASGWDGNFYGYTF
TRBV13 CASSSGSPRGGNIQYF
TRBV6-1 CASSATGQGYWSNQPQHF
TRBV27 CASSWDRVQETQYF
TRBV5-6 CASKCNNSRKTYGYTF
TRBV25-1 CASSEYRAGQGGYEQYF
TRBV7-9 CASSACRYHGKTYGYTF
TRBV3-1 CASSQRTSGSSDTQYF
TRBV6-4 CASSDSLGGTDTQYF
TRBV7-2 CASSGTDRRRF
TRBV19 CASSTGRQGGEQYF
TRBV29-1 CSALQGPSTDTQYF
TRBV5-1 CASSLASGPQETQYF
TRBV15 CATRDPNEQPQHF
TRBV12-3/TRBV12-4 CASRLTDTQYF
TRBV27 CASSMDRGLGPWGRQYF
TRBV5-4 CASISGVPGKTYGCTF
TRBV5-6 CASSLEGGGAQYF
TRBV7-8 CASSYLQFTRKTYGYTF
TRBV8-2 CGIHNRITQSRANVLTF
TRBV7-3 CASRGSGTGELFF
TRBV9 CASSVEQNSFSGNTIYF
TRBV30 CAWSRDRGNHTPLHF
TRBV6-5 CASSYGPMLAVSDTQYF
TRBV5-8 CASSPGLAETQYF
TRBV7-4 CASSRSNSARKTYGYTF
TRBV7-9 CASSPGYPAATPLTDTQYF
TRBV7-8 CASSLEGDRGGYQPQHF
TRBV5-6 CASSLGQGFVQETQYF
TRBV11-3 CTSSWVHDLGKTYGYTF
TRBV5-6 CASWYVNSRKTYGYTF
TRBV10-3 CAITPGTGGGRGYGYTF
TRBV11-2 CASSLAAGGIQETQYF
TRBV12-3/TRBV12-4 CASSLGGVRETQYF
TRBV28 CASSLRTATTGELFF
TRBV19 CASTPGGSGMTSYNEQFF
TRBV3-1 CASSQLMNIYNEQFF
TRBV4-3 CASSQVMGDTEAFF
TRBV5-1 CASSLRRAGAGELFF
TRBV7-8 CASSTSVFTRKTYGYTF
TRBV6-2/TRBV6-3 CASSGSRTGQPQHF
TRBV3-1 CASSDQVTLRKTYGYAF
TRBV10-2 CASKWAGGPDEQYF
TRBV4-1 CASSQGGDTDTQYF
TRBV8-2 CGSALRITQSRANVLTF